The rows below give T cell receptor beta chains drawn from one sample of a study of shared clonotypes between healthy human individuals. Libraries were prepared by immunoSEQ multiplex PCR; TCRdb keeps only in-frame clonotypes and omits some of them. The sample carries some 1.1 million clones, about 80% recorded once. The sample comprised memory CD4+ T cells from PBMCs. The receptors were sampled from a man aged 18-30 years in good health. Some clones in this sample may be carry-over from other donors' samples. Both conserved end residues are part of each CDR3. Each record gives: D gene, J gene, clone size, V gene, CDR3 length, CDR3 DNA, CDR3 protein. D genes are given only for firm matches. Expanded clones are given a class, and other clones once, few, many or no size at all.

NA	TRBJ2-7	NA	TRBV11-3	15	TGTGCCAGCAGCCGAGGGGGACTTGACAACTACGAGCAGTACTTC	CASSRGGLDNYEQYF
NA	TRBJ2-5	NA	TRBV5-6	15	TGTGCCAGCAGCTTGGAAACCGGGGGCCAAGAGACCCAGTACTTC	CASSLETGGQETQYF
TRBD1	TRBJ2-7	NA	TRBV2	14	TGTGCCAGCAGTCCGGGACAGGTTGCCTACGAGCAGTACTTC	CASSPGQVAYEQYF
NA	TRBJ2-3	NA	TRBV2	15	TGTGCCAGCAGGGGCCATCTCCCAATCACAGATACGCAGTATTTT	CASRGHLPITDTQYF
NA	TRBJ2-7	NA	TRBV29-1	14	TGCAGCGTTGAAGTACCAGGGAAACCCTACGAGCAGTACTTC	CSVEVPGKPYEQYF
NA	TRBJ2-6	NA	TRBV30	14	TGTGCCTGGAGTGGGGGGGACGGGGCCAACGTCCTGACTTTC	CAWSGGDGANVLTF
TRBD1	TRBJ1-3	NA	TRBV7-9	14	TGTGCCAGCAGCTTAAACAGGGGGCAGAGCACCATATATTTT	CASSLNRGQSTIYF
NA	TRBJ2-2	once	TRBV18	13	TGTGCCAGCTCACCGGGTGACACCGGGGAGCTGTTTTTT	CASSPGDTGELFF
TRBD1	TRBJ2-7	NA	TRBV6-1	13	TGTGCCAGCGACCGACAGGGAAACTACGAGCAGTACTTC	CASDRQGNYEQYF
NA	TRBJ2-1	NA	TRBV7-2	15	TGTGCCAGCAGCTTAGGGGACCCCCGGGTGAATGAGCAGTTCTTC	CASSLGDPRVNEQFF
NA	TRBJ1-1	NA	TRBV19	13	TGTGCCAGTAGTATGGAGAGGGTGTCTGAAGCTTTCTTT	CASSMERVSEAFF
TRBD2	TRBJ2-7	NA	TRBV7-2	17	TGTGCCAGCAGCGTAAGACCTAGCGGGAGGGGTGGCTACGAGCAGTACTTC	CASSVRPSGRGGYEQYF
NA	TRBJ2-7	NA	TRBV27	14	TGTGCCAGCAGTTTGGCCGGAGCGTCGATCGAGCAGTACTTC	CASSLAGASIEQYF
TRBD2	TRBJ2-7	NA	TRBV29-1	14	TGCAGCGTCCTCGGACTAGCGGTCACTCTTGAGCAGTACTTC	CSVLGLAVTLEQYF
TRBD2	TRBJ2-7	NA	TRBV28	15	TGTGCCAGCAGCCCGATCGGGCGGGAGAGGGACGAGCAGTACTTC	CASSPIGRERDEQYF
TRBD2	TRBJ2-3	once	TRBV7-9	17	TGTGCCAGCAGCTTAGGGGGAGGACTAGCGAGCACAGATACGCAGTATTTT	CASSLGGGLASTDTQYF
TRBD1	TRBJ2-7	many	TRBV19	16	TGTGCCAGTAGTCCCGAGGGGGGGACAGGGTTCTACGAGCAGTACTTC	CASSPEGGTGFYEQYF
NA	TRBJ1-2	NA	TRBV28	14	TGTGCCAGCAGTCCCCCAGGAGGGTACTATGGCTACACCTTC	CASSPPGGYYGYTF
TRBD1	TRBJ1-1	NA	TRBV7-2	12	TGTGCCAGCAGCCCTGGACAGGGTGTTGTTTTCTTT	CASSPGQGVVFF
NA	TRBJ2-2	NA	TRBV6-1	15	TGTGCCAGCAGGTTGATCAGGGGAGACACCGGGGAGCTGTTTTTT	CASRLIRGDTGELFF
TRBD1	TRBJ2-7	once	TRBV2	13	TGTGCCAGCATCCCGGGACAGGGGCGCGAGCAGTACTTC	CASIPGQGREQYF
TRBD2	TRBJ2-1	NA	TRBV6-1	12	TGTGCCACCCGGGGGGGGAACAATGAGCAGTTCTTC	CATRGGNNEQFF
NA	TRBJ1-1	NA	TRBV7-2	18	TGTGCCAGCAGCTTAGGGCAGGGAAGAGGAGGATGGAACACTGAAGCTTTCTTT	CASSLGQGRGGWNTEAFF
TRBD1	TRBJ1-6	NA	TRBV14	17	TGTGCCAGCAGCCAATTCAAAACAGGGGCTCGGAATTCACCCCTCCACTTT	CASSQFKTGARNSPLHF
NA	TRBJ2-7	NA	TRBV9	15	TGTGCCAGCAGCGTAGGCTATAGAGGGGGGGACGAGCAGTACTTC	CASSVGYRGGDEQYF
NA	TRBJ2-2	NA	TRBV15	18	TGTGCCACCAGCAGAGACGACTCGGGGGACGCGAACACCGGGGAGCTGTTTTTT	CATSRDDSGDANTGELFF
TRBD1	TRBJ2-3	NA	TRBV5-6	15	TGTGCCAGCAGCCAGGACAGGGGGCAGACAGATACGCAGTATTTT	CASSQDRGQTDTQYF
TRBD1	TRBJ1-4	NA	TRBV10-3	15	TGTGCCATCAGTGCATACGGGACAGGCTCTGAAAAACTGTTTTTT	CAISAYGTGSEKLFF
TRBD2	TRBJ2-3	NA	TRBV27	16	TGTGCCAGCAGTTTAAGAATGACTAGCGGGATGAATACGCAGTATTTT	CASSLRMTSGMNTQYF
TRBD1	TRBJ2-7	NA	TRBV11-2	15	TGTGCCAGCAGCTTAGAGGCAGGGGGAACCTACGAGCAGTACTTC	CASSLEAGGTYEQYF
TRBD2	TRBJ2-3	NA	TRBV6-1	14	TGTGCCATCCTGCTAGCGGGAGGTCGAGATACGCAGTATTTT	CAILLAGGRDTQYF
TRBD1	TRBJ2-5	NA	TRBV5-1	14	TGCGCCAGCAGCACAGGGACAGCCCAAGAGACCCAGTACTTC	CASSTGTAQETQYF
NA	TRBJ2-1	NA	TRBV9	15	TGTGCCAGCAGCCTCACTAGCAGATTCTACAATGAGCAGTTCTTC	CASSLTSRFYNEQFF
NA	TRBJ1-1	few	TRBV20-1	11	TGCAGTGCTAGAGAACCCAGAGAAGCTTTCTTT	CSAREPREAFF
NA	TRBJ1-1	NA	TRBV6-6	16	TGTGCCAGCAGTTACCCCACTGGGGGGTTGTTCACTGAAGCTTTCTTT	CASSYPTGGLFTEAFF